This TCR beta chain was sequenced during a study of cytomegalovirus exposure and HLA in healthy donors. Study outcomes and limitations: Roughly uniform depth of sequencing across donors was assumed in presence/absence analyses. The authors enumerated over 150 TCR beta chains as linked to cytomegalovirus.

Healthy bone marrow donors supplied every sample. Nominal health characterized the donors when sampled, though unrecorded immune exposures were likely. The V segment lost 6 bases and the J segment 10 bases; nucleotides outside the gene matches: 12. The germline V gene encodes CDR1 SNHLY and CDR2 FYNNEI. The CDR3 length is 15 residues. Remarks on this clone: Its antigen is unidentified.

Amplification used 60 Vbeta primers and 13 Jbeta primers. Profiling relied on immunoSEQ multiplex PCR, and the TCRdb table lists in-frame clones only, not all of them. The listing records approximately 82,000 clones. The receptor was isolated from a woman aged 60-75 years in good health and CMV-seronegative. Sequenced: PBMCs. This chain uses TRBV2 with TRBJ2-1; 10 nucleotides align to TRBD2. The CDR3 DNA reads TGTGCCAGCAGGCCCGCTAGCGGGAGTTTTAACGAGCAGTTCTTC. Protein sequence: CASRPASGSFNEQFF.